The 27 T cell receptor beta chains below come from one sample, sequenced in a study of early T cells in non-severe SARS-CoV-2 infection. MiXCR, applied by TCRdb to the 5' RACE reads, yields one record per CDR3 protein. The table shows 25,000 to 35,000 distinct CDR3 sequences, with about 4.9% occurring only once. Material: whole blood. The receptor source for this set is an adult who was a healthcare worker with PCR-confirmed SARS-CoV-2 infection or an uninfected control (not recorded which).

The genes are TRBV30 and TRBJ1-6; 10 nucleotides align to TRBD1. Germline CDR1 GTSNPN, CDR2 SVGIG (reference sequence). V lost 5 bases to trimming and J lost 8 bases; unmatched junction nucleotides: 9. The CDR3 loop spans 15 amino acids. The CDR3 DNA follows: TGTGCCTGGGACTTGGGGACAGGGGCGGATTCACCCCTCCACTTT. As protein: CAWDLGTGADSPLHF.

In this sample, this clonotype turned up many times. This chain connects TRBV11-3 to TRBJ2-7; 10 bases line up with TRBD2. With V trimmed by 4 bases and J by 4 bases, 13 bases remained unmatched. The CDR3 extends over 17 amino acids. Germline V gene sequence: CDR1 SGHNT, CDR2 YENEEA. DNA of the CDR3: TGTGCCAGCAGCTCCTCCGGGGGGCTAGCGGGAGAATACGAGCAGTACTTC. Residues: CASSSSGGLAGEYEQYF.

This clonotype was recorded a few times. The chain joins TRBV10-1 to TRBJ1-1; maybe TRBD1 (5 bases). Germline loops: CDR1 WNHNN, CDR2 SYGVQD (reference sequence). This CDR3 has 13 amino acids. V lost 7 bases and J lost 2, with 11 bases in between. CDR3 sequence reads: CASTRDGNTEAFF. In DNA form, the CDR3 reads TGCGCCAGCACCAGGGACGGTAACACTGAAGCTTTCTTT.

This clonotype was picked up many times. This chain links TRBV7-2 with TRBJ1-4; TRBD1 agrees at 7 bases. CDR1 is SGHTA, CDR2 FQGNSA, per germline. The CDR3 length is 16 residues. The J segment lost 4 bases and the V segment lost 5 bases, leaving 10 bases of the junction unmatched. The CDR3 loop is CASSGAPTGINEKLFF. CDR3 in DNA: TGTGCCAGCAGCGGGGCACCGACAGGGATTAATGAAAAACTGTTTTTT. The whole variable domain, filled in from reference TRBV7-2 and TRBJ1-4, reads GAGVSQSPSNKVTEKGKDVELRCDPISGHTALYWYRQSLGQGLEFLIYFQGNSAPDKSGLPSDRFSAERTGGSVSTLTIQRTQQEDSAVYLCASSGAPTGINEKLFFGSGTQLSVL.

The V gene is TRBV7-2, the J gene TRBJ2-3, with 9 bases aligning to TRBD2. J lost 7 bases, V lost 1 base, and 6 bases had no gene match. Germline-derived CDR1 and CDR2 are SGHTA and FQGNSA. The CDR3 contains 15 residues. CDR3 sequence (DNA): TGTGCCAGCAGCTTAGTGGCGGGGGGGTTTAATACGCAGTATTTT. Translated: CASSLVAGGFNTQYF.

This clonotype was seen repeatedly, ten times or more. This chain links TRBV30 with TRBJ2-4; 10 positions agree with TRBD1. CDR1 and CDR2 (germline): GTSNPN, SVGIG (reference sequence). The V and J ends lost 1 base and 5 bases, in that order; junction bases with no gene match: 11. The CDR3 extends over 17 amino acids. Written as DNA, the CDR3 is TGTGCCTGGAGTGGCATGACAGGGGGCGGTTGGGAAAACATTCAGTACTTC. As protein: CAWSGMTGGGWENIQYF.

This clonotype has only a few counts. The CDR3, as DNA: TGTGCCAGCAGTGAATTTGAGGGGGCCGAGCAGTACTTC. Translating gives CASSEFEGAEQYF. V gene TRBV25-1 combines with J gene TRBJ2-7; 7 nucleotides line up with TRBD1. This CDR3 has 13 residues. With V trimmed by 1 base and J by 6 bases, 3 bases remained unmatched. The germline V gene encodes CDR1 MGHDK and CDR2 SYGVNS.

J is TRBJ2-3 and V is TRBV12-3 or TRBV12-4, with no clear D. V lost 3 bases and J lost 0, with 10 bases in between. The CDR3 runs 15 residues. The CDR3 here is CASSFLASSTDTQYF. CDR3 in DNA: TGTGCCAGCAGTTTCTTAGCTTCTAGCACAGATACGCAGTATTTT.

V gene TRBV25-1 combines with J gene TRBJ2-7, with D hard to call. V lost 3 bases and J 3 bases, leaving 9 bases between the germline ends. Germline V lookup: CDR1 MGHDK, CDR2 SYGVNS. The CDR3 loop spans 13 amino acids. The CDR3 spells CASSEGGGYEQYF. The CDR3, as DNA: TGTGCCAGCAGTGAGGGCGGTGGCTACGAGCAGTACTTC.

The CDR3 protein is CASSYALPDTQYF. The CDR3 DNA is TGTGCCAGCTCATATGCTCTCCCAGATACGCAGTATTTT. The genes are TRBV18 and TRBJ2-3; D ambiguous. CDR1 is KGHSH, CDR2 LQKENI, per germline. The CDR3 is made up of 13 amino acids. V was clipped by 5 bases and J by 4 bases, with 10 bases between them.

This clonotype occurred a few times. The chain couples TRBV5-1 to TRBJ2-7, with 14 nucleotides matching TRBD2. Germline trimming cut 2 bases from V and 0 bases from J; bases unmatched to any gene: 13. Germline V CDR1 and CDR2: SGHRS, YFSETQ. CDR3 length: 20 residues. The CDR3 DNA follows: TGCGCCAGCAGCTTTGCCCCGGGACTAGCGGGAGTCCTACCCTCCTACGAGCAGTACTTC. Amino acids: CASSFAPGLAGVLPSYEQYF.

This clonotype was picked up a small number of times. J is TRBJ2-5 and V is TRBV3-1; D perhaps matches TRBD2 (5 bases). Deletions cut 4 bases from V and 5 bases from J, with 17 bases between. CDR1 LGHDT and CDR2 YNNKEL come from the germline V gene (reference sequence). The CDR3 sequence is 15 residues long. The CDR3 DNA sequence: TGTGCCAGCAGCCGACAACTAGGGAACAGCGAGACCCAGTACTTC. Its protein product is CASSRQLGNSETQYF.

This chain connects TRBV20-1 to TRBJ1-6; D not resolved. CDR3 length: 14 amino acids. Trimming left V 0 bases short and J 10 bases short, with 13 bases between. In germline, CDR1 is DFQATT, CDR2 SNEGSKA (reference sequence). CDR3 sequence (DNA): TGCAGTGCTAGAGAGGGTCTCGGCCGATCACCCCTCCACTTT. Its translation: CSAREGLGRSPLHF.

The rearrangement joins TRBV10-3 to TRBJ2-1, with 7 bases aligning to TRBD2. Germline V gene data show CDR1 as ENHRY and CDR2 as SYGVKD. The CDR3 extends over 14 amino acids. Trimming removed 4 bases from V and 5 bases from J; junction bases left unmatched: 5. The DNA for the CDR3 is TGTGCCATCAGTGCTCAACTAGCGAACAATGAGCAGTTCTTC. Translating gives CAISAQLANNEQFF.

This clonotype has at least ten counts. The V gene is TRBV11-3, the J gene TRBJ2-7; D may be TRBD2 (6 bases). CDR1 is SGHNT and CDR2 is YENEEA in the germline V gene. Deletions cut 3 bases from V and 7 bases from J, with 19 bases between. This CDR3 comprises 15 residues. The CDR3: CASSFADAGMGEQYF. The CDR3, as DNA: TGTGCCAGCAGCTTTGCTGATGCGGGAATGGGGGAGCAGTACTTC.

The V call is TRBV4-1, the J call TRBJ2-5; D may be TRBD1 or TRBD2 (5 bases each). This CDR3 is built from 15 residues. Germline CDR1 MGHRA, CDR2 YSYEKL. Trimming left V 1 base short and J 6 bases short, with 15 bases between. The CDR3: CASSQGPGLRQTQYF. In DNA, the CDR3 is TGCGCCAGCAGCCAAGGACCGGGGCTCCGGCAGACCCAGTACTTC.

CDR3 sequence reads: CASSLVGSGSTDTQYF. The CDR3 region has the DNA TGTGCCAGCAGCTTAGTCGGTAGCGGGAGCACAGATACGCAGTATTTT. The V gene is TRBV11-2, the J gene TRBJ2-3; 7 bases align to TRBD2. Germline trimming cut 1 base from V and 0 bases from J; bases unmatched to any gene: 4. The CDR3 totals 16 residues. The germline gives CDR1 SGHAT, CDR2 FQNNGV.

There are many counts of this clonotype. The J gene is TRBJ1-3, the V gene TRBV7-2; D may be TRBD1 (6 bases). Per germline, CDR1 SGHTA and CDR2 FQGNSA. The CDR3 covers 15 residues. V was clipped by 4 bases and J by 1 base, with 11 bases between them. DNA for the CDR3: TGTGCCAGCAGCTCACGCACAGGGTCTGGAAACACCATATATTTT. It is translated as CASSSRTGSGNTIYF.

This clonotype was seen repeatedly, ten times or more. The chain is built from TRBV6-5 and TRBJ2-5, with unresolved D. The CDR3 runs to 12 residues. Germline V lookup: CDR1 MNHEY, CDR2 SVGAGI. The V and J ends lost 4 bases and 7 bases respectively, with 10 bases between them. In DNA form, the CDR3 reads TGTGCCAGCAGTTCAAAGAGGATGACCCAGTACTTC. Translated: CASSSKRMTQYF.

This clonotype was counted at least ten times. The genes are TRBV2 and TRBJ1-4, with 7 bases aligning to TRBD1. V shed 7 bases and J 15 bases; nucleotides not matched to a gene: 17. The CDR3 has 14 amino acids. In germline, CDR1 is SNHLY, CDR2 FYNNEI. CDR3 protein: CASMEETGLRFMFF. CDR3 coding DNA: TGTGCCAGCATGGAAGAGACAGGGCTTCGGTTTATGTTTTTT.

This clonotype was observed many times. This chain links TRBV7-9 with TRBJ2-5, with 12 positions matching TRBD2. The V and J ends lost 5 bases and 4 bases, in that order; junction bases with no gene match: 8. The germline gives CDR1 SEHNR, CDR2 FQNEAQ (reference sequence). The CDR3 totals 16 residues. CDR3 nucleotides: TGTGCCAGCAGCCGGCCGGGACTAGCGGGTACAGAGACCCAGTACTTC. It codes for CASSRPGLAGTETQYF.

This clonotype was seen only a few times. The rearrangement links TRBV2 to TRBJ2-2; 7 nucleotides align to TRBD2. Trimming removed 6 bases from V and 5 bases from J; junction bases left unmatched: 3. Germline V gene lookup returns CDR1 SNHLY and CDR2 FYNNEI. The CDR3 extends over 13 amino acids. The CDR3 loop reads CASRLGGTGELFF. The CDR3, as DNA: TGTGCCAGCAGGCTCGGGGGGACCGGGGAGCTGTTTTTT.

The chain has TRBV5-6 and TRBJ1-2, with TRBD1 matching over 9 bases. J was trimmed by 8 bases and V by 2 bases; bases with no gene match: 7. Germline V gene lookup returns CDR1 SGHDT and CDR2 YYEEEE. The CDR3 has 14 residues. CDR3 residues: CASSFYRGLEGYTF. In DNA, the CDR3 is TGTGCCAGCAGCTTCTACAGGGGGCTTGAAGGCTACACCTTC. Variable domain in full (rest from reference TRBV5-6 and TRBJ1-2): DAGVTQSPTHLIKTRGQQVTLRCSPKSGHDTVSWYQQALGQGPQFIFQYYEEEERQRGNFPDRFSGHQFPNYSSELNVNALLLGDSALYLCASSFYRGLEGYTFGSGTRLTVV.

The sample holds many counts of this clonotype. The rearrangement uses TRBV7-9 and TRBJ2-1; no definite D call. Looked up from germline, CDR1 is SEHNR and CDR2 is FQNEAQ (reference sequence). The V end lost 5 bases, the J end lost 7 bases, and 6 bases lay between the germline ends. This CDR3 contains 11 residues. CDR3 region: CASSLENEQFF. DNA for the CDR3: TGTGCCAGCAGCCTCGAAAATGAGCAGTTCTTC.

This clonotype was observed a few times. The chain is built from TRBV9 and TRBJ2-1, with 7 bases aligning to TRBD2. The CDR3 covers 16 residues. The junction had 9 bases not matched to a gene; V was cut back by 0 bases and J by 6 bases. Germline V gene lookup returns CDR1 SGDLS and CDR2 YYNGEE. CDR3 amino acids: CASSVGAGRASNEQFF. CDR3 DNA: TGTGCCAGCAGCGTAGGGGCGGGGAGGGCCAGCAATGAGCAGTTCTTC.

This clonotype has ten or more counts. The CDR3 nucleotides are TGTGCCAGCTCACCAGGACAGGGATGGACTGAAGCTTTCTTT. Translated, it gives CASSPGQGWTEAFF. The rearrangement links TRBV18 to TRBJ1-1, with TRBD1 identical over 8 bases. CDR1 KGHSH and CDR2 LQKENI come from the germline V gene. J lost 5 bases, V lost 2 bases, and 4 bases had no gene match. The length of the CDR3 is 14 residues.

This chain connects TRBV5-6 to TRBJ2-5; 10 bases map to TRBD2. The germline gives CDR1 SGHDT, CDR2 YYEEEE. V trimming: 2 bases; J trimming: 5 bases; junction bases outside the gene matches: 9. This CDR3 spans 16 amino acids. The CDR3 spells CASSLSSGRAAETQYF. DNA of the CDR3: TGTGCCAGCAGCTTATCCAGCGGGAGGGCCGCTGAGACCCAGTACTTC.